The rows below give T cell receptor beta chains drawn from one sample of a study of TIL therapy for anti-PD-1-resistant metastatic lung cancer. Measured with immunoSEQ multiplex PCR; TCRdb has only the in-frame clones, and not every one. The sample records under 70,000 clones, around 70% being singletons. This specimen consisted of blood, obtained at baseline. All receptors derive from a person between 25 and 80 years old with non-small cell lung cancer. Both conserved end residues are part of each CDR3. The D gene is left open where the match is weak. Clone size is not always given. Where it is, it says once, few, many or a class for expanded clones.

j_call: TRBJ2-5; cdr3_length: 15; d_call: TRBD1; v_call: TRBV11-1; clone_size: few; cdr3_aa: CASRSGQGGWETQYF; cdr3_nt: TGTGCCAGCAGGTCGGGACAGGGAGGTTGGGAGACCCAGTACTTC
j_call: TRBJ1-1; cdr3_length: 14; d_call: -; v_call: TRBV7-2; clone_size: few; cdr3_aa: CASSPRRGNTEAFF; cdr3_nt: TGTGCCAGCAGCCCTCGGAGGGGTAACACTGAAGCTTTCTTT
j_call: TRBJ2-7; cdr3_length: 15; d_call: -; v_call: TRBV7-2; clone_size: few; cdr3_aa: CASSLDGRGAYEQYF; cdr3_nt: TGTGCCAGCAGCTTAGATGGGCGGGGCGCATACGAGCAGTACTTC
j_call: TRBJ1-3; cdr3_length: 15; d_call: TRBD1; v_call: TRBV6-5; clone_size: -; cdr3_aa: CASSYRGLEGNTIYF; cdr3_nt: TGTGCCAGCAGTTACAGGGGGCTCGAAGGAAACACCATATATTTT
j_call: TRBJ2-7; cdr3_length: 15; d_call: TRBD1; v_call: TRBV7-9; clone_size: -; cdr3_aa: CASNGWGQISYEQYF; cdr3_nt: TGTGCCAGTAATGGATGGGGACAGATATCCTACGAGCAGTACTTC
j_call: TRBJ2-3; cdr3_length: 13; d_call: -; v_call: TRBV10-1; clone_size: -; cdr3_aa: CASSEPWGGTQYF; cdr3_nt: TGCGCCAGCTCTGAGCCTTGGGGCGGTACGCAGTATTTT
j_call: TRBJ2-5; cdr3_length: 16; d_call: TRBD1; v_call: TRBV7-6; clone_size: -; cdr3_aa: CASSLDRGRGTETQYF; cdr3_nt: TGTGCCAGCAGCTTAGACAGGGGTAGGGGTACAGAGACCCAGTACTTC
j_call: TRBJ2-5; cdr3_length: 13; d_call: -; v_call: TRBV5-1; clone_size: -; cdr3_aa: CASSLGPLETQYF; cdr3_nt: TGCGCCAGCAGCTTGGGTCCTCTCGAGACCCAGTACTTC
j_call: TRBJ2-7; cdr3_length: 16; d_call: TRBD2; v_call: TRBV7-2; clone_size: once; cdr3_aa: CASSLTGLAGEREQYF; cdr3_nt: TGTGCCAGCAGCTTAACCGGACTAGCGGGGGAGAGGGAGCAGTACTTC
j_call: TRBJ1-1; cdr3_length: 17; d_call: -; v_call: TRBV5-1; clone_size: once; cdr3_aa: CASSFKVGGLQNTEAFF; cdr3_nt: TGCGCCAGCAGTTTCAAGGTTGGGGGGTTGCAGAACACTGAAGCTTTCTTT
j_call: TRBJ1-5; cdr3_length: 15; d_call: -; v_call: TRBV5-8; clone_size: few; cdr3_aa: CASSSRGFTRQPQHF; cdr3_nt: TGTGCCAGCAGCTCGAGGGGCTTCACTCGTCAGCCCCAGCATTTT
j_call: TRBJ1-2; cdr3_length: 14; d_call: -; v_call: TRBV6-6; clone_size: -; cdr3_aa: CASSSGTTQRGYTF; cdr3_nt: TGTGCCAGCAGCTCCGGGACAACGCAGCGTGGCTACACCTTC
j_call: TRBJ2-3; cdr3_length: 16; d_call: TRBD2; v_call: TRBV9; clone_size: -; cdr3_aa: CASSVVSGSLTDTQYF; cdr3_nt: TGTGCCAGCAGCGTAGTTAGCGGGAGTTTAACAGATACGCAGTATTTT
j_call: TRBJ1-1; cdr3_length: 15; d_call: TRBD1; v_call: TRBV7-3; clone_size: -; cdr3_aa: CASSPPGDRGTEAFF; cdr3_nt: TGTGCCAGCAGCCCGCCGGGGGACAGGGGCACTGAAGCTTTCTTT
j_call: TRBJ2-7; cdr3_length: 15; d_call: -; v_call: TRBV7-9; clone_size: -; cdr3_aa: CASSLEFRDPSEQYF; cdr3_nt: TGTGCCAGCAGCTTAGAGTTCCGAGATCCTTCCGAGCAGTACTTC
j_call: TRBJ2-1; cdr3_length: 15; d_call: TRBD1; v_call: TRBV19; clone_size: -; cdr3_aa: CASSRGTGAYNEQFF; cdr3_nt: TGTGCCAGTAGTCGCGGGACAGGAGCATACAATGAGCAGTTCTTC
j_call: TRBJ2-5; cdr3_length: 17; d_call: TRBD1; v_call: TRBV30; clone_size: once; cdr3_aa: CAWSTGLGGQVGETQYF; cdr3_nt: TGTGCCTGGAGTACAGGTCTAGGGGGCCAGGTCGGAGAGACCCAGTACTTC
j_call: TRBJ2-3; cdr3_length: 13; d_call: -; v_call: TRBV11-2; clone_size: once; cdr3_aa: CASNMGGLDTQYF; cdr3_nt: TGTGCCAGCAACATGGGGGGCCTAGATACGCAGTATTTT
j_call: TRBJ1-4; cdr3_length: 17; d_call: -; v_call: TRBV5-1; clone_size: -; cdr3_aa: CASSLGAGSASGEKLFF; cdr3_nt: TGCGCCAGCAGCTTGGGGGCAGGGTCGGCCAGTGGGGAAAAACTGTTTTTT
j_call: TRBJ1-1; cdr3_length: 13; d_call: -; v_call: TRBV6-1; clone_size: -; cdr3_aa: CASSEGPGAEAFF; cdr3_nt: TGTGCCAGCAGTGAAGGGCCAGGGGCTGAAGCTTTCTTT
j_call: TRBJ1-5; cdr3_length: 15; d_call: -; v_call: TRBV28; clone_size: -; cdr3_aa: CASSWGGAGNQPQHF; cdr3_nt: TGTGCCAGCAGTTGGGGAGGGGCTGGTAATCAGCCCCAGCATTTT
j_call: TRBJ2-3; cdr3_length: 14; d_call: TRBD2; v_call: TRBV7-9; clone_size: many; cdr3_aa: CASSRGLAGETQYF; cdr3_nt: TGTGCCAGCAGCCGCGGGCTAGCGGGTGAGACGCAGTATTTT
j_call: TRBJ2-3; cdr3_length: 15; d_call: -; v_call: TRBV6-5; clone_size: -; cdr3_aa: CASSYAGRRVDTQYF; cdr3_nt: TGTGCCAGCAGTTACGCGGGAAGACGGGTAGATACGCAGTATTTT
j_call: TRBJ2-1; cdr3_length: 16; d_call: TRBD2; v_call: TRBV18; clone_size: -; cdr3_aa: CASSPTIAGIGHEQFF; cdr3_nt: TGTGCCAGCTCCCCCACCATAGCGGGAATAGGACATGAGCAGTTCTTC
j_call: TRBJ2-1; cdr3_length: 14; d_call: -; v_call: TRBV4-3; clone_size: -; cdr3_aa: CASSQAARPNEQFF; cdr3_nt: TGCGCCAGCAGCCAAGCGGCTAGGCCCAATGAGCAGTTCTTC
j_call: TRBJ2-2; cdr3_length: 17; d_call: -; v_call: TRBV4-1; clone_size: -; cdr3_aa: CASSQGSWYRRTGELFF; cdr3_nt: TGCGCCAGCAGCCAAGGGAGTTGGTACCGTAGAACCGGGGAGCTGTTTTTT
j_call: TRBJ2-1; cdr3_length: 15; d_call: -; v_call: TRBV28; clone_size: -; cdr3_aa: CASSLSWGIGNEQFF; cdr3_nt: TGTGCCAGCAGTTTAAGTTGGGGTATAGGTAATGAGCAGTTCTTC
j_call: TRBJ2-5; cdr3_length: 12; d_call: -; v_call: TRBV5-1; clone_size: -; cdr3_aa: CASSWQGREQYF; cdr3_nt: TGCGCCAGCAGCTGGCAGGGCAGGGAGCAGTACTTC
j_call: TRBJ2-7; cdr3_length: 13; d_call: -; v_call: TRBV19; clone_size: -; cdr3_aa: CASSADLPLEQYF; cdr3_nt: TGTGCCAGTAGTGCAGACTTACCCCTGGAGCAGTACTTC
j_call: TRBJ2-7; cdr3_length: 15; d_call: -; v_call: TRBV28; clone_size: -; cdr3_aa: CASSLKRLAGYEQYF; cdr3_nt: TGTGCCAGCAGTTTGAAGAGGCTAGCTGGATACGAGCAGTACTTC
j_call: TRBJ1-2; cdr3_length: 18; d_call: -; v_call: TRBV4-2; clone_size: -; cdr3_aa: CASSPSIQPGNANYGYTF; cdr3_nt: TGTGCCAGCAGCCCCTCTATCCAGCCGGGTAACGCTAACTATGGCTACACCTTC
j_call: TRBJ2-6; cdr3_length: 14; d_call: -; v_call: TRBV14; clone_size: -; cdr3_aa: CASSLGAGANVLTF; cdr3_nt: TGTGCCAGCAGCCTAGGGGCTGGGGCCAACGTCCTGACTTTC
j_call: TRBJ1-5; cdr3_length: 18; d_call: TRBD1; v_call: TRBV7-8; clone_size: -; cdr3_aa: CASSFGQGRTLINQPQHF; cdr3_nt: TGTGCCAGCAGCTTCGGACAGGGTCGAACCCTTATCAATCAGCCCCAGCATTTT
j_call: TRBJ1-4; cdr3_length: 15; d_call: -; v_call: TRBV5-6; clone_size: -; cdr3_aa: CASSLGGRGDEKLFF; cdr3_nt: TGTGCCAGCAGCTTGGGTGGCAGGGGTGATGAAAAACTGTTTTTT
j_call: TRBJ2-7; cdr3_length: 14; d_call: TRBD1; v_call: TRBV19; clone_size: -; cdr3_aa: CASSIGQGTGEQYF; cdr3_nt: TGTGCCAGTAGTATTGGACAGGGGACGGGCGAGCAGTACTTC
j_call: TRBJ2-6; cdr3_length: 15; d_call: -; v_call: TRBV9; clone_size: -; cdr3_aa: CASSLGPPGANVLTF; cdr3_nt: TGTGCCAGCAGCTTGGGACCCCCTGGGGCCAACGTCCTGACTTTC
j_call: TRBJ2-7; cdr3_length: 13; d_call: TRBD2; v_call: TRBV11-3; clone_size: -; cdr3_aa: CASSTLAGGEQYF; cdr3_nt: TGTGCCAGCAGTACCCTAGCGGGAGGGGAGCAGTACTTC
j_call: TRBJ1-2; cdr3_length: 18; d_call: TRBD1; v_call: TRBV19; clone_size: few; cdr3_aa: CASSMRPTGAVGFRGYTF; cdr3_nt: TGTGCCAGTAGTATGCGACCGACAGGGGCCGTGGGGTTTCGGGGCTACACCTTC
j_call: TRBJ2-7; cdr3_length: 15; d_call: TRBD2; v_call: TRBV19; clone_size: few; cdr3_aa: CASSQLAGKGGEQYF; cdr3_nt: TGTGCCAGTAGTCAACTAGCGGGTAAGGGGGGCGAGCAGTACTTC
j_call: TRBJ1-2; cdr3_length: 14; d_call: -; v_call: TRBV5-5; clone_size: -; cdr3_aa: CASSRTDTNYGYTF; cdr3_nt: TGTGCCAGCAGCCGGACCGACACTAACTATGGCTACACCTTC
j_call: TRBJ1-3; cdr3_length: 15; d_call: -; v_call: TRBV6-5; clone_size: -; cdr3_aa: CASSYSGGSGNTIYF; cdr3_nt: TGTGCCAGCAGTTACTCGGGGGGCTCTGGAAACACCATATATTTT
j_call: TRBJ1-4; cdr3_length: 15; d_call: -; v_call: TRBV10-3; clone_size: -; cdr3_aa: CAISEGVRSNEKLFF; cdr3_nt: TGTGCCATCAGTGAGGGCGTGAGGAGCAATGAAAAACTGTTTTTT
j_call: TRBJ2-7; cdr3_length: 16; d_call: TRBD1; v_call: TRBV28; clone_size: -; cdr3_aa: CASSPTTGTGFYEQYF; cdr3_nt: TGTGCCAGCAGTCCTACGACCGGGACAGGTTTTTACGAGCAGTACTTC
j_call: TRBJ1-2; cdr3_length: 14; d_call: -; v_call: TRBV18; clone_size: -; cdr3_aa: CASSPEGFNYGYTF; cdr3_nt: TGTGCCAGCTCACCAGAGGGGTTTAACTATGGCTACACCTTC
j_call: TRBJ2-1; cdr3_length: 14; d_call: -; v_call: TRBV27; clone_size: -; cdr3_aa: CASSLRFAGYEQFF; cdr3_nt: TGTGCCAGCAGTTTACGGTTCGCGGGGTATGAGCAGTTCTTC
j_call: TRBJ1-4; cdr3_length: 17; d_call: -; v_call: TRBV2; clone_size: once; cdr3_aa: CASSELGSTSTNEKLFF; cdr3_nt: TGTGCCAGCAGTGAACTGGGGTCCACCTCAACTAATGAAAAACTGTTTTTT
j_call: TRBJ2-2; cdr3_length: 18; d_call: TRBD2; v_call: TRBV4-2; clone_size: -; cdr3_aa: CASSLNVLAGGQGGELFF; cdr3_nt: TGTGCCAGCAGCCTCAACGTGCTAGCGGGGGGGCAAGGCGGGGAGCTGTTTTTT
j_call: TRBJ2-7; cdr3_length: 13; d_call: TRBD2; v_call: TRBV6-1; clone_size: -; cdr3_aa: CASSDGRNYEQYF; cdr3_nt: TGTGCCAGCAGTGACGGGAGGAACTACGAGCAGTACTTC
j_call: TRBJ1-6; cdr3_length: 15; d_call: -; v_call: TRBV19; clone_size: -; cdr3_aa: CASSLEGESNSPLHF; cdr3_nt: TGTGCCAGTAGTTTGGAGGGGGAGAGCAATTCACCCCTCCACTTT
j_call: TRBJ1-4; cdr3_length: 17; d_call: -; v_call: TRBV4-3; clone_size: -; cdr3_aa: CASSQRRQGATNEKLFF; cdr3_nt: TGCGCCAGCAGCCAAAGGAGGCAGGGCGCAACTAATGAAAAACTGTTTTTT